This passage covers 24 T cell receptor beta chains from one sample sequenced in a study of blood T cells in healthy people across ages. Next came a second PCR, run for about 6 to 11 cycles, which used a sample-barcoded 5' primer along with a J-beta primer mix. TCRdb re-called the 5' RACE reads with MiXCR, one entry per CDR3 protein. Found here are over 1,500,000 distinct CDR3 sequences, about 50% of them singletons; the top ten hold about 2.1%. Sequences were obtained from blood. These receptors all stem from a woman aged 40 to 50 in good health.

The V and J genes are TRBV6-6 and TRBJ1-5; 7 bases match TRBD1. The V gene's germline CDR1 is MNHNY and CDR2 SVGAGI (reference sequence). The CDR3 is 15 amino acids. V lost 2 bases to trimming and J lost 4 bases; unmatched junction nucleotides: 5. CDR3 sequence: CASSYGQASNQPQHF. In DNA form, the CDR3 reads TGTGCCAGCAGTTACGGACAGGCTTCAAATCAGCCCCAGCATTTT.

The gene calls are TRBV5-6 and TRBJ1-6; D gene uncertain. Trimming removed 0 bases at V and 0 bases at J, with 10 bases between. The CDR3 runs to 17 residues. The V gene's germline CDR1 is SGHDT and CDR2 YYEEEE. The CDR3 protein is CASSLGFRSSYNSPLHF. The CDR3 bases are TGTGCCAGCAGCTTGGGCTTCAGAAGCTCCTATAATTCACCCCTCCACTTT.

This chain uses TRBV5-1 with TRBJ2-3, with D possibly TRBD1 on 5 matching bases. V shed 4 bases and J shed 3 bases, with 15 bases lying between them. The CDR3 runs 15 residues. CDR1 and CDR2 from the germline V gene are SGHRS and YFSETQ. CDR3 DNA sequence: TGCGCCAGCAGCCATGGGGCAGGGATTACAGATACGCAGTATTTT. This codes for CASSHGAGITDTQYF.

This clonotype was picked up a small number of times. The V gene is TRBV7-2, the J gene TRBJ2-1; 7 nucleotides line up with TRBD1. The V gene end was trimmed by 5 bases and the J gene end by 0 bases; junction bases not matched to a gene: 4. Per germline, CDR1 SGHTA and CDR2 FQGNSA. The CDR3 runs 15 residues. This chain's CDR3 is CASSTGANSYNEQFF. The CDR3 nucleotides read TGTGCCAGCAGCACAGGGGCCAACTCCTACAATGAGCAGTTCTTC.

The table lists this clonotype with a few counts. This chain joins TRBV7-2 and TRBJ2-7; TRBD1 matches at 9 bases. The germline CDR1 and CDR2 sequences are SGHTA and FQGNSA. J gave up 2 bases and V 8 bases, and 4 bases lay outside the gene matches. There are 13 residues in the CDR3. The CDR3 DNA sequence: TGTGCCAGCGGGGACAGGGTAACCTACGAGCAGTACTTC. Translated: CASGDRVTYEQYF.

The genes are TRBV6-2 or TRBV6-3 and TRBJ2-1; D may be TRBD1 or TRBD2 (6 bases each). The V end was cut by 5 bases, the J end by 7 bases, with 15 bases between. The CDR3 contains 14 residues. Germline loops: CDR1 MNHEY, CDR2 SVGEGT. The CDR3: CASSLSGALNEQFF. The CDR3 DNA reads as TGTGCCAGCAGTCTTTCGGGGGCCTTAAATGAGCAGTTCTTC.

The rearrangement uses TRBV4-3 and TRBJ2-2; D possibly uses TRBD1 or TRBD2 (5 bases each). CDR3 size: 17 residues. In germline, CDR1 is LGHNA, CDR2 YSLEER. V shed 5 bases and J shed 1 base, with 17 bases lying between them. The CDR3 loop reads CASSKPPGPQNTGELFF. In DNA, the CDR3 is TGCGCCAGCAGCAAACCCCCGGGACCGCAGAACACCGGGGAGCTGTTTTTT.

The chain joins TRBV7-2 to TRBJ2-1; 10 bases are shared with TRBD1. Germline CDR1 SGHTA, CDR2 FQGNSA. V shed 5 bases, J shed 9 bases, and the junction held 10 bases outside the gene matches. CDR3 length equals 15 residues. CDR3 sequence reads: CASSPTSGTGAEQFF. Written as DNA, the CDR3 is TGTGCCAGCAGCCCCACCTCCGGGACAGGGGCTGAGCAGTTCTTC.

This clonotype showed up many times. At one boundary the junction diverges from the germline segment, which might be a read error. This chain joins TRBV9 and TRBJ2-1, with unresolved D. The CDR3 is made up of 11 amino acids. CDR1 SGDLS and CDR2 YYNGEE come from the germline V gene. CDR3 nucleotide sequence: TGTGCCAGCAGTGTAGAAAATGAGCAGTTCTTC. Amino acids: CASSVENEQFF.

There are a few counts of this clonotype. V is TRBV12-3 or TRBV12-4 and J is TRBJ2-4; perhaps D is TRBD1 or TRBD2 (5 bases each). Between the trimmed V and J ends, which lost 6 bases and 7 bases, there was a span of 19 bases. The CDR3 has 15 residues. The chain's CDR3 is CASSRVGAIQNIQYF. The CDR3 DNA sequence: TGTGCCAGCAGCCGGGTCGGGGCTATCCAGAACATTCAGTACTTC.

This clonotype was detected only a few times. This rearrangement joins TRBV12-3 or TRBV12-4 to TRBJ2-5; tentatively, D is TRBD1 (6 bases). The V and J ends lost 3 bases and 6 bases respectively, with 17 bases between them. The CDR3 is made up of 15 amino acids. The CDR3 region has the DNA TGTGCCAGCAGTTTGGGGCAGGGGAGTTCGAAGACCCAGTACTTC. The encoded protein is CASSLGQGSSKTQYF.

V is TRBV4-3 and J is TRBJ1-2; the match to TRBD1 covers 7 bases. CDR1 and CDR2 from the germline V gene are LGHNA and YSLEER. V trimming: 0 bases; J trimming: 1 base; junction bases outside the gene matches: 8. The CDR3 is made up of 17 amino acids. CDR3 protein: CASSQEATGNFNYGYTF. The CDR3 DNA is TGCGCCAGCAGCCAAGAGGCGACAGGGAATTTTAACTATGGCTACACCTTC.

In its sample, this clonotype was seen a few times. The V call is TRBV7-9, the J call TRBJ2-1; the match to TRBD2 covers 10 bases. Germline loops: CDR1 SEHNR, CDR2 FQNEAQ (reference sequence). With 4 bases clipped from V and 8 bases from J, the junction kept 5 bases outside the gene matches. The CDR3 runs 14 residues. Here the CDR3 DNA reads TGTGCCAGCAGCTGGGCCGGGACTAGCGATGAGCAGTTCTTC. Encoded protein: CASSWAGTSDEQFF.

The genes are TRBV6-6 and TRBJ2-1; TRBD1 matches 12 bases. This CDR3 is 15 amino acids long. CDR1 and CDR2 (germline): MNHNY, SVGAGI (reference sequence). V lost 2 bases, J lost 8 bases, and 4 bases stayed unmatched. The CDR3 sequence is CASSYRDRGRDEQFF. CDR3 coding DNA: TGTGCCAGCAGTTACAGGGACAGGGGGCGCGATGAGCAGTTCTTC.

CDR3 sequence reads: CASSQVYLTVNEQFF. As DNA, the CDR3 is TGTGCCAGCAGCCAAGTTTATCTGACAGTGAATGAGCAGTTCTTC. The J gene is TRBJ2-1, the V gene TRBV3-1, with D maybe TRBD1 (5 bases). Per the germline V gene, CDR1 is LGHDT and CDR2 is YNNKEL (reference sequence). This CDR3 has 15 residues. V was cut by 1 base and J by 7 bases, with 14 bases left in between.

This clonotype turned up a few times. This chain uses TRBV13 with TRBJ2-3, with 13 bases fitting TRBD2. The CDR3 contains 19 residues. V trimming: 4 bases; J trimming: 2 bases; junction bases outside the gene matches: 12. Per the germline V gene, CDR1 is PRHDT and CDR2 is FYEKMQ (reference sequence). This CDR3 is CASSWRLAGGRKITDTQYF. The CDR3, as DNA: TGTGCCAGCAGCTGGAGACTAGCGGGGGGCCGGAAGATCACAGATACGCAGTATTTT.

This chain joins TRBV28 and TRBJ1-1; 7 bases are a match to TRBD1. This CDR3 contains 16 residues. Germline trimming cut 4 bases from V and 5 bases from J; bases unmatched to any gene: 13. CDR1 and CDR2 from the germline V gene are MDHEN and SYDVKM. The CDR3 DNA sequence: TGTGCCAGCAGTTCCCTCGGGACAGACTATTGGACTGAAGCTTTCTTT. Its translation is CASSSLGTDYWTEAFF.

Note on this clonotype: This may be a read error: a much more frequent sequence differs by one nucleotide. As DNA, the CDR3 is TGTGCCTGCAAAGGGGTATCGGGAGCCGGGACGGTCTTTTTTGGCTACACCTTC. Encoded protein: CACKGVSGAGTVFFGYTF. The chain combines TRBV27 with TRBJ1-2; D possibly corresponds to TRBD1 (5 bases). Between the trimmed V and J ends, which lost 11 bases and 7 bases, there was a span of 35 bases. The CDR3 covers 18 residues. Germline CDR1 MNHEY, CDR2 SMNVEV (reference sequence).

The rearrangement uses TRBV25-1 and TRBJ2-2; D tentatively fits TRBD1 or TRBD2 (5 bases each). The CDR3 covers 13 residues. Trimming removed 6 bases at V and 6 bases at J, with 11 bases between. CDR1 is MGHDK and CDR2 is SYGVNS in the germline V gene. The CDR3 here is CASRREGSGELFF. CDR3 bases: TGTGCCAGCAGAAGAGAGGGGTCCGGGGAGCTGTTTTTT. Variable domain in full (rest from reference TRBV25-1 and TRBJ2-2): EADIYQTPRYLVIGTGKKITLECSQTMGHDKMYWYQQDPGMELHLIHYSYGVNSTEKGDLSSESTVSRIRTEHFPLTLESARPSHTSQYLCASRREGSGELFFGEGSRLTVL.

This clonotype was seen more than once but under ten times. The rearrangement links TRBV9 to TRBJ2-1, with a tentative D call TRBD2 (7 bases). This CDR3 comprises 15 residues. Germline V gene data show CDR1 as SGDLS and CDR2 as YYNGEE. V gave up 0 bases and J gave up 5 bases, with 12 bases separating them. The CDR3 DNA follows: TGTGCCAGCAGCGTAGGAGGGGGGGCTAACAATGAGCAGTTCTTC. Residues: CASSVGGGANNEQFF.

This clonotype was recorded once. The chain recombines TRBV6-2 or TRBV6-3 with TRBJ1-2; possible D gene TRBD1, 6 bases. The CDR3 contains 15 residues. The germline V gene encodes CDR1 MNHEY and CDR2 SVGEGT. Trimming took 5 bases from V and 8 from J, leaving 21 bases between them. The CDR3 loop reads CASSNQGRIARGYTF. Here the CDR3 DNA reads TGTGCCAGCAGTAATCAGGGGAGGATCGCGCGGGGCTACACCTTC.

This clonotype was found a few times. This chain uses TRBV7-2 with TRBJ2-7; 8 bases line up with TRBD1. Germline trimming cut 7 bases from V and 2 bases from J; bases unmatched to any gene: 4. This CDR3 comprises 13 residues. Looked up from germline, CDR1 is SGHTA and CDR2 is FQGNSA. The CDR3 nucleotides read TGTGCCAGCACCAGGGGGCCGCCCTACGAGCAGTACTTC. Its protein is CASTRGPPYEQYF.

This chain uses TRBV20-1 with TRBJ1-5, with a possible D match to TRBD1 (5 bases). This CDR3 comprises 15 residues. Germline-derived CDR1 and CDR2 are DFQATT and SNEGSKA (reference sequence). With 0 bases removed from V and 5 bases from J, the gap between germline ends came to 14 bases. CDR3 nucleotides: TGCAGTGCTAGAGATAGGTACGCGGGGGATCAGCCCCAGCATTTT. This encodes CSARDRYAGDQPQHF.

This chain connects TRBV6-5 to TRBJ2-3, with D possibly being TRBD2 (6 bases). The CDR3 is made up of 16 amino acids. Germline assignment: CDR1 MNHEY and CDR2 SVGAGI. The ends were cut back, 0 bases at V and 1 base at J, with 11 bases in the middle. CDR3 amino acids: CASSYSAGLRTDTQYF. CDR3 bases: TGTGCCAGCAGTTACTCGGCGGGGTTACGCACAGATACGCAGTATTTT.